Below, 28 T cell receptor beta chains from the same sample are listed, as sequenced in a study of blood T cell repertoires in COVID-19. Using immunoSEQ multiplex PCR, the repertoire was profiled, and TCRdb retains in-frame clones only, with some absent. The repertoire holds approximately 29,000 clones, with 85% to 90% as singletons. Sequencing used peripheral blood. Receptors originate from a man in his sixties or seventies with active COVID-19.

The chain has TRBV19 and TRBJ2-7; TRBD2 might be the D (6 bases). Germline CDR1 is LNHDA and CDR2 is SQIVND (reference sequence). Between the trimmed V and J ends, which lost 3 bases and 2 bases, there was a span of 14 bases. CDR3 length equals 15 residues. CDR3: CASSMGLARTYEQYF. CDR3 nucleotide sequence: TGTGCCAGTAGTATGGGGCTAGCGCGGACCTACGAGCAGTACTTC.

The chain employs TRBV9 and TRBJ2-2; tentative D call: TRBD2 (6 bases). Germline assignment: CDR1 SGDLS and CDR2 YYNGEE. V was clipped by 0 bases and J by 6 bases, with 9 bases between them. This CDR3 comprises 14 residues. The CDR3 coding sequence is TGTGCCAGCAGCGTAGCCGGGAGTCCCGGGGAGCTGTTTTTT. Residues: CASSVAGSPGELFF.

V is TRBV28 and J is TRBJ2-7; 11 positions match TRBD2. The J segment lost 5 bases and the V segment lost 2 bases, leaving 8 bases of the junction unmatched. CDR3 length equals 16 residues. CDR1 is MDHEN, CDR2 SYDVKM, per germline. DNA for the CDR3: TGTGCCAGCAGTTTACAACTAGCGGGAGTTCGGAACGAGCAGTACTTC. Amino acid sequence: CASSLQLAGVRNEQYF.

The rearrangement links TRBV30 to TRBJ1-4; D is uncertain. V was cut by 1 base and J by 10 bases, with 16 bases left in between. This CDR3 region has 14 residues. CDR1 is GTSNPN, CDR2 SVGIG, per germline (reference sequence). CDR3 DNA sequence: TGTGCCTGGAGTGCTAGGACTAACCTCCTAAAACTGTTTTTT. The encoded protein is CAWSARTNLLKLFF.

The chain's CDR3 is CASSSTYRALNTEAFF. In DNA, the CDR3 is TGTGCCAGCAGCTCAACCTACAGGGCCCTCAACACTGAAGCTTTCTTT. This chain uses TRBV7-9 with TRBJ1-1; maybe TRBD1 (6 bases). The CDR3 totals 16 residues. Trimming took off 4 bases at V and 2 bases at J, with 17 bases between the two ends. Germline V CDR1 and CDR2: SEHNR, FQNEAQ (reference sequence).

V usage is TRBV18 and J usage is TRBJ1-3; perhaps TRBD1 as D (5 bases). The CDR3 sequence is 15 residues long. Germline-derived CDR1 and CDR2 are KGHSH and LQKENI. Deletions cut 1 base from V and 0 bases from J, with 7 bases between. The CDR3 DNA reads TGTGCCAGCTCACCACGGGGCCTCTCTGGAAACACCATATATTTT. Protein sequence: CASSPRGLSGNTIYF.

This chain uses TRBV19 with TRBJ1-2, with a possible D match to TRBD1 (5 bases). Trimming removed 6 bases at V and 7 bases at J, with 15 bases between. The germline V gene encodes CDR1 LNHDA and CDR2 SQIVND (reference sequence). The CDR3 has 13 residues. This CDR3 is CASRPGGRVGYTF. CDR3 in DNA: TGTGCCAGTAGACCGGGGGGAAGGGTTGGCTACACCTTC.

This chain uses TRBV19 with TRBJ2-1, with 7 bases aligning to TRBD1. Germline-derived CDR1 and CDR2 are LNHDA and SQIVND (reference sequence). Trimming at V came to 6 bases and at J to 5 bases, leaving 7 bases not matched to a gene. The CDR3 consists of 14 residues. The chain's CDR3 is CASRTGTVNNEQFF. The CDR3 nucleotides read TGTGCCAGTAGGACCGGGACAGTAAACAATGAGCAGTTCTTC. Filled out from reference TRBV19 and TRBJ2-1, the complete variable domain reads DGGITQSPKYLFRKEGQNVTLSCEQNLNHDAMYWYRQDPGQGLRLIYYSQIVNDFQKGDIAEGYSVSREKKESFPLTVTSAQKNPTAFYLCASRTGTVNNEQFFGPGTRLTVL.

The CDR3 spells CASSSGGAGGAETQYF. In DNA, the CDR3 is TGTGCCAGCAGTTCGGGAGGGGCGGGAGGAGCGGAGACCCAGTACTTC. The V call is TRBV5-5, the J call TRBJ2-5; the match to TRBD2 covers 8 bases. CDR1 and CDR2 (germline): SGHKS, YYEKEE (reference sequence). J lost 5 bases, V lost 5 bases, and 14 bases had no gene match. CDR3 size: 16 residues.

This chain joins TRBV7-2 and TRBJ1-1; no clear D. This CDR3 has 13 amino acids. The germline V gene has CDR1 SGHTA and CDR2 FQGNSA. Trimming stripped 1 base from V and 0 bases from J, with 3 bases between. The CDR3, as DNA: TGTGCCAGCAGCTTAGTTATGAACACTGAAGCTTTCTTT. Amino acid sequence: CASSLVMNTEAFF.

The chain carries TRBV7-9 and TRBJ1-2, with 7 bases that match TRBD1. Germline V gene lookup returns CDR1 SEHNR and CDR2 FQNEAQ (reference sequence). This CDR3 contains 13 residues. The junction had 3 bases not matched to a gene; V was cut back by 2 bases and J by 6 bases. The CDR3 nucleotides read TGTGCCAGCAGCTTAAGGACAGGTGATGGCTACACCTTC. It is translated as CASSLRTGDGYTF.

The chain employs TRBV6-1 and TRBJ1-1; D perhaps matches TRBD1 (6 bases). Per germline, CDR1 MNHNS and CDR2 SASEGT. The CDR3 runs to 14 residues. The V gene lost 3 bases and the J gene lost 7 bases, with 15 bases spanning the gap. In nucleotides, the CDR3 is TGTGCCAGCAGTGAGGGGGCTGGCTATGGTGAAGCTTTCTTT. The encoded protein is CASSEGAGYGEAFF.

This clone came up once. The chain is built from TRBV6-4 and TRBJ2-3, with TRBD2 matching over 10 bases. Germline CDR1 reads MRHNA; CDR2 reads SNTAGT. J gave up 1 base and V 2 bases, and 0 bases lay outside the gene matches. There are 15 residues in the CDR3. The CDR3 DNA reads TGTGCCAGCAGTGACGGGACTAGCGGCACAGATACGCAGTATTTT. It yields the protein CASSDGTSGTDTQYF.

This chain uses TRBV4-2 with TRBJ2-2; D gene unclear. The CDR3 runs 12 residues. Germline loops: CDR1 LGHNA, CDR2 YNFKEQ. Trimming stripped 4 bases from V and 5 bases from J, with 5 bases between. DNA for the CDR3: TGTGCCAGCAGCCCACAAACCGGGGAGCTGTTTTTT. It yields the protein CASSPQTGELFF.

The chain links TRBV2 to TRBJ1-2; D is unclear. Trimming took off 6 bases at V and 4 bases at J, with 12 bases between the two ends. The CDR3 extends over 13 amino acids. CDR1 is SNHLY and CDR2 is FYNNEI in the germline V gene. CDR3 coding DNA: TGTGCCAGCAGGGTGGGAGAGGGCTATGGCTACACCTTC. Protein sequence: CASRVGEGYGYTF. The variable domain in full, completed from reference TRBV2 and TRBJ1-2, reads EPEVTQTPSHQVTQMGQEVILRCVPISNHLYFYWYRQILGQKVEFLVSFYNNEISEKSEIFDDQFSVERPDGSNFTLKIRSTKLEDSAMYFCASRVGEGYGYTFGSGTRLTVV.

The CDR3 DNA reads TGTGCCAGCAGCGAAAGGTGGGCCGCCGGGGAGCTGTTTTTT. This translates into CASSERWAAGELFF. The chain links TRBV14 to TRBJ2-2; the D is unclear. CDR1 SGHDN and CDR2 FVKESK come from the germline V gene. The CDR3 is 14 amino acids. V lost 5 bases and J 6 bases, leaving 13 bases between the germline ends.

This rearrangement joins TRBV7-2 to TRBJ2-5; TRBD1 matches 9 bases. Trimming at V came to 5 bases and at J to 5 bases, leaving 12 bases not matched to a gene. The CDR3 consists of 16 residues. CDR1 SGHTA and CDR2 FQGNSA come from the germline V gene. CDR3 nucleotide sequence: TGTGCCAGCAGCAGAAGTCCGACAGGGGGAAGGGAGACCCAGTACTTC. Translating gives CASSRSPTGGRETQYF.

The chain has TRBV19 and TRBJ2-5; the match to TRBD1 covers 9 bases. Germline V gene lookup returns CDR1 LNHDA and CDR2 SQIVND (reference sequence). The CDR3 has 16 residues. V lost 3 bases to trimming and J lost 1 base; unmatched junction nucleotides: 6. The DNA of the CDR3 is TGTGCCAGTAGTATGCCGACAGGGGGGGTCCAAGAGACCCAGTACTTC. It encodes CASSMPTGGVQETQYF.

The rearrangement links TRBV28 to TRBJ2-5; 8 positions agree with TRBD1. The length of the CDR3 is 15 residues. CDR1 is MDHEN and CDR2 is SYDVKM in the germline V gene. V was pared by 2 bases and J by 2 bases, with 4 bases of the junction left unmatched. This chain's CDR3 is CASSLVGQGQETQYF. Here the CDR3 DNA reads TGTGCCAGCAGTTTAGTTGGACAGGGTCAAGAGACCCAGTACTTC.

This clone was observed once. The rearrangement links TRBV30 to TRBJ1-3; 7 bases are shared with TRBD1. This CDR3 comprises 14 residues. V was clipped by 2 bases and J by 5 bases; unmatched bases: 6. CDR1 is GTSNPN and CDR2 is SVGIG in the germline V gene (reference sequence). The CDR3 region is CAWSLGTARNTIYF. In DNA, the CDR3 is TGTGCCTGGAGTCTCGGGACAGCCCGAAACACCATATATTTT.

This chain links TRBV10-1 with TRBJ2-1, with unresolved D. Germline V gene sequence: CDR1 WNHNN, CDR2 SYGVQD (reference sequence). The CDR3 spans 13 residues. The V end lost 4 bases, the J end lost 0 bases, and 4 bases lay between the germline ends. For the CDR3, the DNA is TGCGCCAGCAGTGCCAGCTCCTACAATGAGCAGTTCTTC. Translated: CASSASSYNEQFF.

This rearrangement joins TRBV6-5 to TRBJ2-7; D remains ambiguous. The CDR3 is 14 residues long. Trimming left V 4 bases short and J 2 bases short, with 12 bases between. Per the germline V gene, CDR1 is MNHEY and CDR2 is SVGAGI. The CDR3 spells CASSFRSTTYEQYF. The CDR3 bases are TGTGCCAGCAGTTTTCGTTCTACTACCTACGAGCAGTACTTC.

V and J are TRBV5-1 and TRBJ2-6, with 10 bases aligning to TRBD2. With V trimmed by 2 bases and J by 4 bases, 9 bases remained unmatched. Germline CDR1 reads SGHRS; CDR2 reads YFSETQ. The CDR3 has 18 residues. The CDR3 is CASSFIASGSLGANVLTF. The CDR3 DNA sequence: TGCGCCAGCAGCTTCATCGCTAGCGGGAGTCTGGGGGCCAACGTCCTGACTTTC.

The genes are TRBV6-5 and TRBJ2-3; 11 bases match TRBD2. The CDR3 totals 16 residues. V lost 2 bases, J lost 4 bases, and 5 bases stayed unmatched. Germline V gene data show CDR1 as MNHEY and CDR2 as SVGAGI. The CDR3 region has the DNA TGTGCCAGCAGTTACCTCGGGACTAGCGGAGCAGATACGCAGTATTTT. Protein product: CASSYLGTSGADTQYF.

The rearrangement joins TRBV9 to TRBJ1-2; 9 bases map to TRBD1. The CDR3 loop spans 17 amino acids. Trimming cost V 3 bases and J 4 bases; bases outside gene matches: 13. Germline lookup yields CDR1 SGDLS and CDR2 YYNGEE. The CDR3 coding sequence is TGTGCCAGCAGCGGCCCGGGCACAGGGGGCGCCTCCTATGGCTACACCTTC. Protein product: CASSGPGTGGASYGYTF.

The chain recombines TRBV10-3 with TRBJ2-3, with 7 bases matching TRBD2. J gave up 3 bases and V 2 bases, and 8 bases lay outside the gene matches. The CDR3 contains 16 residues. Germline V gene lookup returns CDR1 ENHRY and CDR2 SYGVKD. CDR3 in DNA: TGTGCCATCAGTGAGCGGTTAACTAGCGATACAGATACGCAGTATTTT. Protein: CAISERLTSDTDTQYF.

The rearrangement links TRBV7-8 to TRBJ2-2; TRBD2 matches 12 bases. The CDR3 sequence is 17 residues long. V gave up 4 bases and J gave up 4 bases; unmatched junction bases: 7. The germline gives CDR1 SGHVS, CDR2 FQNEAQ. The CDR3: CASSWSSGRAGTGELFF. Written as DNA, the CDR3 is TGTGCCAGCAGCTGGTCTAGCGGGAGGGCCGGCACCGGGGAGCTGTTTTTT.

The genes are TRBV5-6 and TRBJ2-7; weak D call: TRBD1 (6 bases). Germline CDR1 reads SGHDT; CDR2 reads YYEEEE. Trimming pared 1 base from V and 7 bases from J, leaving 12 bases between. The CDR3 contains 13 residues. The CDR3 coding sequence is TGTGCCAGCAGCTTGAACAGGGTAGGGGAGCAGTACTTC. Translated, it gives CASSLNRVGEQYF.